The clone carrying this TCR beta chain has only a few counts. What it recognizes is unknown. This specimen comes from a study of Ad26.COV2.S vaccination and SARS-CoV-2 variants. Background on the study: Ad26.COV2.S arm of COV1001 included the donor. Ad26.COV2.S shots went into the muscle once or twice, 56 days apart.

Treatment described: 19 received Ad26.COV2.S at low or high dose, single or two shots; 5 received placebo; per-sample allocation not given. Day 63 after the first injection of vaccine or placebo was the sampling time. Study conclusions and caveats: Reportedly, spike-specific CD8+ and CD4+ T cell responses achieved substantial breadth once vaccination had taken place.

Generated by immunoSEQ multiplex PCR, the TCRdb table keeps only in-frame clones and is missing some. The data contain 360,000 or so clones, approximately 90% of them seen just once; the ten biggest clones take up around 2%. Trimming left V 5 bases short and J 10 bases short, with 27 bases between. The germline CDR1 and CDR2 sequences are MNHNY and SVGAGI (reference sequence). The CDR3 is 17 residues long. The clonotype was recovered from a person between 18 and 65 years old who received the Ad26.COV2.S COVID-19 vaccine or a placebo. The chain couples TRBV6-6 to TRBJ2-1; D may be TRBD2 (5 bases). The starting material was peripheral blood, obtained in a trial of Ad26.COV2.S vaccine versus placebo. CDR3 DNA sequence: TGTGCCAGCAGTCTTTTGAGGACTTCCTTCAATGTGCGGGAGCAGTTCTTC. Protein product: CASSLLRTSFNVREQFF.